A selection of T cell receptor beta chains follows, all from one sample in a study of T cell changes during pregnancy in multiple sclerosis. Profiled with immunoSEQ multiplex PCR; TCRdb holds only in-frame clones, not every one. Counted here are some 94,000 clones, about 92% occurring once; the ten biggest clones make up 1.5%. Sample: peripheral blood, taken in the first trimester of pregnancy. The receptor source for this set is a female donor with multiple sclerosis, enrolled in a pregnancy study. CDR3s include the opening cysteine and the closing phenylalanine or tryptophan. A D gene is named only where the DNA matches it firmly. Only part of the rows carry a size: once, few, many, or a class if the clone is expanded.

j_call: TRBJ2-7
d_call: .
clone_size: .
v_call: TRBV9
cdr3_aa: CASSVGGGNPSYEQYF
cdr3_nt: TGTGCCAGCAGCGTAGGGGGCGGCAATCCCTCCTACGAGCAGTACTTC

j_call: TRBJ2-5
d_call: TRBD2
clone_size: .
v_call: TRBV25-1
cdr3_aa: CASSPTAGGVETQYF
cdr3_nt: TGTGCCAGCAGTCCTACAGCGGGAGGGGTGGAGACCCAGTACTTC

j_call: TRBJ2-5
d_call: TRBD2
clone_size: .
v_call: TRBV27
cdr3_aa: CASSSRTSRQETQYF
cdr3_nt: TGTGCCAGCAGTTCGCGGACTAGTAGGCAAGAGACCCAGTACTTC

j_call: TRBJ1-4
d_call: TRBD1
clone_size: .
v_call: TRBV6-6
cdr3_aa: CASSYEDRAGEKLFF
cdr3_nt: TGTGCCAGCAGTTACGAGGACAGGGCCGGTGAAAAACTGTTTTTT

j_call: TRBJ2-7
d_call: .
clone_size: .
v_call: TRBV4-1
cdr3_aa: CASSQVRPAYQYF
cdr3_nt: TGCGCCAGCAGCCAAGTACGCCCCGCCTACCAGTACTTC

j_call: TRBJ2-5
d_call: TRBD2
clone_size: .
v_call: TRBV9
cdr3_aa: CASSGSSSGPPRETQYF
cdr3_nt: TGTGCCAGCAGCGGGTCCTCTAGCGGCCCTCCCCGGGAGACCCAGTACTTC

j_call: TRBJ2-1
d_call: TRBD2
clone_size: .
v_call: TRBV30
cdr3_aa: CAWSNGLAGDYNEQFF
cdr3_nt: TGTGCCTGGAGTAACGGACTAGCGGGAGACTACAATGAGCAGTTCTTC

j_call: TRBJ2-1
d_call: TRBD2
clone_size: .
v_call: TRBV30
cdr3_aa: CAWSLAAYNEQFF
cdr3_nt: TGTGCCTGGAGTCTAGCGGCCTACAATGAGCAGTTCTTC

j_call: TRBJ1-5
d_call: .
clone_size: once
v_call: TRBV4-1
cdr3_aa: CASSQGGDPSNQPQHF
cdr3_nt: TGCGCCAGCAGCCAGGGGGGGGACCCTAGCAATCAGCCCCAGCATTTT

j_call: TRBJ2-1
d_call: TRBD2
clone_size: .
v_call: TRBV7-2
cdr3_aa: CAERTAQRESSYNEQFF
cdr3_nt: TGTGCGGAGAGAACAGCGCAGCGGGAGAGCTCCTACAATGAGCAGTTCTTC

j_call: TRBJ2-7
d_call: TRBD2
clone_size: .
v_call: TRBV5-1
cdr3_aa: CASSSGTSGRVSYEQYF
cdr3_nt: TGCGCCAGCAGCTCCGGGACTAGCGGGAGAGTCTCCTACGAGCAGTACTTC

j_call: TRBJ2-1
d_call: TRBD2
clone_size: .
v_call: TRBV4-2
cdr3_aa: CASSQSSLGTSLLNEQFF
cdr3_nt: TGTGCCAGCAGCCAATCTTCGCTCGGGACTAGTCTGTTAAATGAGCAGTTCTTC

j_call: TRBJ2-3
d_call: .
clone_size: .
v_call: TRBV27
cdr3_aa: CASSFMFTDTQYF
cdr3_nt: TGTGCCAGCAGTTTTATGTTCACAGATACGCAGTATTTT

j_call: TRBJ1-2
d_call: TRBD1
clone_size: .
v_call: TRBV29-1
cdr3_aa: CSVVRGRDGYTF
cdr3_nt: TGCAGCGTTGTCAGGGGGCGAGATGGCTACACCTTC

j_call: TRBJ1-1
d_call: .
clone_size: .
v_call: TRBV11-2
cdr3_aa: CASSLEGRGSHGTVTEAFF
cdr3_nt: TGTGCCAGCAGCTTAGAGGGTAGGGGGAGCCATGGAACAGTCACTGAAGCTTTCTTT

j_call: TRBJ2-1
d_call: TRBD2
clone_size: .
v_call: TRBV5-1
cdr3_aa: CASSLVAGPYNEQFF
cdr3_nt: TGCGCCAGCAGCTTGGTAGCGGGCCCCTACAATGAGCAGTTCTTC

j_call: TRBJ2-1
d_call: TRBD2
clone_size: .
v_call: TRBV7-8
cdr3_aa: CASSPGAGGQYNEQFF
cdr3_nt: TGTGCCAGCAGCCCGGGGGCGGGAGGCCAATACAATGAGCAGTTCTTC

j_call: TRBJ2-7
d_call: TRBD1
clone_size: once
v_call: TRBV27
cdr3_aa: CASSHRQGLDEQYF
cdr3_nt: TGTGCCAGCAGTCACCGACAGGGCCTGGACGAGCAGTACTTC

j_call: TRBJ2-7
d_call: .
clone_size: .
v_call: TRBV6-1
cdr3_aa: CASSEEGVTSYEQYF
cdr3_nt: TGTGCCAGCAGTGAAGAGGGGGTGACGTCCTACGAGCAGTACTTC

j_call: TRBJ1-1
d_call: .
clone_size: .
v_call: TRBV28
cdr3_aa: CASSISLMNTEAFF
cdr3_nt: TGTGCCAGCAGTATATCCCTTATGAACACTGAAGCTTTCTTT

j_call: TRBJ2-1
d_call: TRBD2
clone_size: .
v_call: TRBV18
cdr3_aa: CASSPPTSGSFNEQFF
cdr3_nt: TGTGCCAGCTCACCGCCGACTAGCGGGAGCTTCAATGAGCAGTTCTTC

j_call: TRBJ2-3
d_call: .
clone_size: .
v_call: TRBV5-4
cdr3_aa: CASSFVGRREDTQYF
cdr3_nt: TGTGCCAGCAGCTTTGTGGGCAGGCGGGAAGATACGCAGTATTTT

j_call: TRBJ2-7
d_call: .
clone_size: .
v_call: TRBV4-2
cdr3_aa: CASSQGVGLGSYEQYF
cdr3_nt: TGTGCCAGCAGCCAAGGGGTGGGGCTGGGCTCCTACGAGCAGTACTTC

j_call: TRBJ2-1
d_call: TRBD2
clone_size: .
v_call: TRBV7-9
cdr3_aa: CASSRTSGSPNEQFF
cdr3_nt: TGTGCCAGCAGCCGGACTAGCGGGAGTCCGAATGAGCAGTTCTTC

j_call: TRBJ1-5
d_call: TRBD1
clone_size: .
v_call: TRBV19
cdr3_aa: CASSILGTDYSNQPQHF
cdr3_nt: TGTGCCAGTAGTATACTCGGGACAGATTATAGCAATCAGCCCCAGCATTTT

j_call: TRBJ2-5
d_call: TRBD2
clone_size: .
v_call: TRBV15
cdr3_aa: CATSSQFGTRREETQYF
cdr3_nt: TGTGCCACCAGCAGCCAATTCGGGACTAGAAGGGAAGAGACCCAGTACTTC

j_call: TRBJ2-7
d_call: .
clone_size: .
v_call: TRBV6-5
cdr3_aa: CASSLGIGEGHEQYF
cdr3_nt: TGTGCCAGCAGTCTGGGTATAGGGGAAGGGCACGAGCAGTACTTC

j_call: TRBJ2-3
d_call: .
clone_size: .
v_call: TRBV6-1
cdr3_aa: CASNRQGGDTQYF
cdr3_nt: TGTGCCAGCAATCGACAGGGAGGAGATACGCAGTATTTT

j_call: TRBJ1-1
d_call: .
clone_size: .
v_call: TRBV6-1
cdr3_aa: CASSTQGNTEAFF
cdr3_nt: TGTGCCAGCAGCACTCAGGGGAACACTGAAGCTTTCTTT

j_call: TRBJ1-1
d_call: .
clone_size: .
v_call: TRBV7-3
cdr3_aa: CASSPKGGTEAFF
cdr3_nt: TGTGCCAGCAGCCCGAAAGGGGGTACTGAAGCTTTCTTT

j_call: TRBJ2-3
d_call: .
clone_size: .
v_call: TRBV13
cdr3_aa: CASRAVMDTDTQYF
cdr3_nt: TGTGCCAGCAGAGCGGTAATGGACACAGATACGCAGTATTTT

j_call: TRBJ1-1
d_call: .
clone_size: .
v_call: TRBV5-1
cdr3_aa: CASREQVIGNTEAFF
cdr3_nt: TGCGCCAGCAGAGAACAGGTCATTGGGAACACTGAAGCTTTCTTT

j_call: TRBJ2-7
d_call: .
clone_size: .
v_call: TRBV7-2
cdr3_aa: CASSFTGTGTIYEQYF
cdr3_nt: TGTGCCAGCAGCTTTACCGGGACGGGGACAATCTACGAGCAGTACTTC

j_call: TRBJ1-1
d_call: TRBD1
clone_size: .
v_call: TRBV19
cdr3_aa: CASSPDRVPLNTEAFF
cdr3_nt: TGTGCCAGTAGTCCTGACAGGGTCCCGCTTAACACTGAAGCTTTCTTT

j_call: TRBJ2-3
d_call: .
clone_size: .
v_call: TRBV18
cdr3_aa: CASSSSADTQYF
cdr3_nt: TGTGCCAGCTCAAGCTCCGCAGATACGCAGTATTTT

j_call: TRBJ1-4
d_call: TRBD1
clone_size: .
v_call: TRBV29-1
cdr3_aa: CSVPTGVGEKLFF
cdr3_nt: TGCAGCGTCCCGACAGGGGTCGGCGAAAAACTGTTTTTT

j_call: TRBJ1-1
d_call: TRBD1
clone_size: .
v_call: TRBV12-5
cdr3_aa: CASGLRILDRQGNTEAFF
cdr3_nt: TGTGCTAGTGGTCTCAGAATCCTCGACCGACAGGGGAACACTGAAGCTTTCTTT

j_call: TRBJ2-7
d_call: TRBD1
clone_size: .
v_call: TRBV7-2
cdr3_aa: CASSLRGTDYEQYF
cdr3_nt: TGTGCCAGCAGCTTAAGGGGGACAGACTACGAGCAGTACTTC

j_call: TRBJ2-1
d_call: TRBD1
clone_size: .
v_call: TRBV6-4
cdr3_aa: CASSSGQAYNEQFF
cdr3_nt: TGTGCCAGCAGTTCCGGACAGGCCTACAATGAGCAGTTCTTC

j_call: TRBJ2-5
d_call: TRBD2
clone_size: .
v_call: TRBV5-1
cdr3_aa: CASSRTSGRAGMETQYF
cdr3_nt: TGCGCCAGCAGCAGGACTAGCGGGAGGGCCGGGATGGAGACCCAGTACTTC

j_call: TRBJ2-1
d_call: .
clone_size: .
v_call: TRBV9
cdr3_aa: CASSVEESSLYGEQFF
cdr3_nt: TGTGCCAGCAGCGTAGAGGAGTCTAGCTTATATGGTGAGCAGTTCTTC

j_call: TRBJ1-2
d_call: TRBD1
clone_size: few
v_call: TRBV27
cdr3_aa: CASSLTGSDYGYTF
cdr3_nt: TGTGCCAGCAGTTTGACAGGGAGTGACTATGGCTACACCTTC